A selection of T cell receptor beta chains follows, all from one sample in a study of shared clonotypes between healthy human individuals. Libraries were prepared by immunoSEQ multiplex PCR; TCRdb keeps only in-frame clonotypes and omits some of them. The sample contains roughly 2,000,000 clones, around 93% of which appear only once. The sample consisted of naive CD8+ T cells from PBMCs. The receptors originated from a man younger than 35 in good health. Some clones in this sample may be carry-over from other donors' samples. Each CDR3 is given with its conserved first and last residue. Each record gives: J gene, D gene, V gene, clone size, CDR3 DNA, CDR3 protein. D genes are given only for firm matches. A clone size is listed for some rows: how often the clone was seen (once, few, many), or a class if it is expanded.

j_gene: TRBJ2-7; d_gene: .; v_gene: TRBV19; abundance: .; CDR3nt: TGTGCCAGTAGTATAAGCGTCTCGGGGGCCTACGAGCAGTACTTC; CDR3aa: CASSISVSGAYEQYF
j_gene: TRBJ1-5; d_gene: .; v_gene: TRBV27; abundance: .; CDR3nt: TGTGCCAGCAGGTCAGGGGCCAATCAGCCCCAGCATTTT; CDR3aa: CASRSGANQPQHF
j_gene: TRBJ1-3; d_gene: TRBD1; v_gene: TRBV19; abundance: .; CDR3nt: TGTGCCAGTAGCTATCTCCGGGACAGGGAACCCTCTGGAAACACCATATATTTT; CDR3aa: CASSYLRDREPSGNTIYF
j_gene: TRBJ1-1; d_gene: .; v_gene: TRBV9; abundance: .; CDR3nt: TGTGCCAGCAGCGTAGTCAGGGGTGAAGCTTTCTTT; CDR3aa: CASSVVRGEAFF
j_gene: TRBJ2-3; d_gene: TRBD2; v_gene: TRBV4-2; abundance: .; CDR3nt: TGTGCCAGCAGCCACCGAGGACTAGCGGGAAAGATCACAGATACGCAGTATTTT; CDR3aa: CASSHRGLAGKITDTQYF
j_gene: TRBJ2-7; d_gene: .; v_gene: TRBV5-1; abundance: .; CDR3nt: TGCGCCAGTAATCCAGCAGGTATTCAGGGAGTGTATTACGAGCAGTACTTC; CDR3aa: CASNPAGIQGVYYEQYF
j_gene: TRBJ2-7; d_gene: .; v_gene: TRBV2; abundance: .; CDR3nt: TGTGCCAGCAGTGTAAGGGTGGGTATCTACGAGCAGTACTTC; CDR3aa: CASSVRVGIYEQYF
j_gene: TRBJ2-7; d_gene: .; v_gene: TRBV5-8; abundance: .; CDR3nt: TGTGCCAGCAGCTTCGACGATGGGGGGCGGTACGAGCAGTACTTC; CDR3aa: CASSFDDGGRYEQYF
j_gene: TRBJ1-1; d_gene: .; v_gene: TRBV6-5; abundance: .; CDR3nt: TGTGCCAGCAGGGCCCTCAGCGACACTGAAGCTTTCTTT; CDR3aa: CASRALSDTEAFF
j_gene: TRBJ1-5; d_gene: .; v_gene: TRBV15; abundance: .; CDR3nt: TGTGCCACCAGCTACATGCGGGTTGGGGATCAGCCCCAGCATTTT; CDR3aa: CATSYMRVGDQPQHF
j_gene: TRBJ2-3; d_gene: .; v_gene: TRBV6-6; abundance: .; CDR3nt: TGTGCCAGCAGTTACGACAGGAGAGATACGCAGTATTTT; CDR3aa: CASSYDRRDTQYF
j_gene: TRBJ2-7; d_gene: .; v_gene: TRBV27; abundance: .; CDR3nt: TGTGCCAGCAGTTGGGGAGGGGGAAGCGGGACTAAATACGAGCAGTACTTC; CDR3aa: CASSWGGGSGTKYEQYF
j_gene: TRBJ1-1; d_gene: TRBD1; v_gene: TRBV6-5; abundance: .; CDR3nt: TGTGCCAGCAGTTACTCGGCAGGGGGCATGGAAGCTTTCTTT; CDR3aa: CASSYSAGGMEAFF
j_gene: TRBJ2-3; d_gene: .; v_gene: TRBV10-2; abundance: .; CDR3nt: TGCGCCAGCAGTGTGGCAGATACGCAGTATTTT; CDR3aa: CASSVADTQYF
j_gene: TRBJ1-4; d_gene: TRBD1; v_gene: TRBV4-1; abundance: .; CDR3nt: TGCGCCAGCAGCCACCGACAGGGGGCTAATGAAAAACTGTTTTTT; CDR3aa: CASSHRQGANEKLFF
j_gene: TRBJ2-7; d_gene: .; v_gene: TRBV4-1; abundance: .; CDR3nt: TGCGCCAGCAGTCGAGTAGGGGGAGCCTACGAGCAGTACTTC; CDR3aa: CASSRVGGAYEQYF
j_gene: TRBJ2-7; d_gene: TRBD2; v_gene: TRBV9; abundance: .; CDR3nt: TGTGCCAGCAGCGGGGGACTACCTGGCTACGAGCAGTACTTC; CDR3aa: CASSGGLPGYEQYF
j_gene: TRBJ2-7; d_gene: TRBD1; v_gene: TRBV9; abundance: .; CDR3nt: TGTGCCAGCAGCGTAGCGGGACAGCCCTACGAGCAGTACTTC; CDR3aa: CASSVAGQPYEQYF
j_gene: TRBJ2-7; d_gene: .; v_gene: TRBV10-3; abundance: .; CDR3nt: TGTGCCATCAGTGAGTCGACTCAGGGGGGACAGCGATTTTCCGAGCAGTACTTC; CDR3aa: CAISESTQGGQRFSEQYF
j_gene: TRBJ2-7; d_gene: TRBD1; v_gene: TRBV27; abundance: .; CDR3nt: TGTGCCAGCAGTGCTCCGGGACAGGGATCCTACGAGCAGTACTTC; CDR3aa: CASSAPGQGSYEQYF
j_gene: TRBJ1-2; d_gene: TRBD1; v_gene: TRBV2; abundance: .; CDR3nt: TGTGCCAGCAGACCCTGGGACAGCCTAATTCAGGGCTACACCTTC; CDR3aa: CASRPWDSLIQGYTF
j_gene: TRBJ2-3; d_gene: .; v_gene: TRBV27; abundance: .; CDR3nt: TGTGCCAGCAGTTCTTCAGGGTCAATAAGAGATACGCAGTATTTT; CDR3aa: CASSSSGSIRDTQYF
j_gene: TRBJ2-1; d_gene: .; v_gene: TRBV4-1; abundance: .; CDR3nt: TGCGCCAGCAGCCTGAGACAGAGCTCCTACAATGAGCAGTTCTTC; CDR3aa: CASSLRQSSYNEQFF
j_gene: TRBJ2-7; d_gene: .; v_gene: TRBV23-1; abundance: .; CDR3nt: TGCGCCAGCAGTCAATCCTCCCAGGGAACCTACGAGCAGTACTTC; CDR3aa: CASSQSSQGTYEQYF
j_gene: TRBJ1-5; d_gene: .; v_gene: TRBV19; abundance: .; CDR3nt: TGTGCCAGTACTAATTTTGTCGTGGTTAGCAATCAGCCCCAGCATTTT; CDR3aa: CASTNFVVVSNQPQHF
j_gene: TRBJ2-7; d_gene: TRBD1; v_gene: TRBV10-3; abundance: once; CDR3nt: TGTGCCATCCGGGACAGGACCACATCGAGGCCCTACGAGCAGTACTTC; CDR3aa: CAIRDRTTSRPYEQYF
j_gene: TRBJ1-2; d_gene: TRBD1; v_gene: TRBV7-9; abundance: .; CDR3nt: TGTGCCAGCAGAAATAACAGGGGTGGCTACACCTTC; CDR3aa: CASRNNRGGYTF
j_gene: TRBJ2-1; d_gene: .; v_gene: TRBV27; abundance: .; CDR3nt: TGTGCCAGCAGTTTAGCCCGCAATGAGCAGTTCTTC; CDR3aa: CASSLARNEQFF
j_gene: TRBJ1-4; d_gene: .; v_gene: TRBV9; abundance: .; CDR3nt: TGTGCCAGCAGCGCATCCGGGACGCCGGGTGAAAAACTGTTTTTT; CDR3aa: CASSASGTPGEKLFF
j_gene: TRBJ1-2; d_gene: TRBD1; v_gene: TRBV5-1; abundance: .; CDR3nt: TGCGCCAGCAGCACCCGGACAGGGGACGACAATTATGGCTACACCTTC; CDR3aa: CASSTRTGDDNYGYTF
j_gene: TRBJ2-1; d_gene: .; v_gene: TRBV7-9; abundance: .; CDR3nt: TGTGCCAGCAGCTTAGACCTGAGCTCCTACAATGAGCAGTTCTTC; CDR3aa: CASSLDLSSYNEQFF
j_gene: TRBJ2-2; d_gene: TRBD2; v_gene: TRBV9; abundance: .; CDR3nt: TGTGCCAGCAGCCCTCCGCGGGGGGCCGGGGAGCTGTTTTTT; CDR3aa: CASSPPRGAGELFF
j_gene: TRBJ2-5; d_gene: .; v_gene: TRBV11-2; abundance: .; CDR3nt: TGTGCCAGCAGCCTCACCTACTCTAGGGAGCAAGAGACCCAGTACTTC; CDR3aa: CASSLTYSREQETQYF
j_gene: TRBJ1-4; d_gene: TRBD1; v_gene: TRBV5-4; abundance: .; CDR3nt: TGTGCCAGCAGGCCCGGGACAGGATATGAAAAACTGTTTTTT; CDR3aa: CASRPGTGYEKLFF
j_gene: TRBJ2-7; d_gene: TRBD1; v_gene: TRBV5-5; abundance: .; CDR3nt: TGTGCCAGCAGCTCGCCCCGGGACAGGAGGTACGAGCAGTACTTC; CDR3aa: CASSSPRDRRYEQYF
j_gene: TRBJ2-3; d_gene: .; v_gene: TRBV29-1; abundance: .; CDR3nt: TGCAGCGTTAGACTAGTAACAGATACGCAGTATTTT; CDR3aa: CSVRLVTDTQYF
j_gene: TRBJ1-2; d_gene: .; v_gene: TRBV29-1; abundance: .; CDR3nt: TGCAGCGTTGATATTGGGGGAGTTGACTATGGCTACACCTTC; CDR3aa: CSVDIGGVDYGYTF
j_gene: TRBJ2-3; d_gene: .; v_gene: TRBV6-1; abundance: .; CDR3nt: TGTGCCAGCAGTGACTGGCTTCGAGGGAGGAGCACAGATACGCAGTATTTT; CDR3aa: CASSDWLRGRSTDTQYF
j_gene: TRBJ1-1; d_gene: TRBD1; v_gene: TRBV28; abundance: .; CDR3nt: TGTGCCAGCAGTTTTCAGGGGGGGAACACTGAAGCTTTCTTT; CDR3aa: CASSFQGGNTEAFF
j_gene: TRBJ2-3; d_gene: .; v_gene: TRBV7-8; abundance: .; CDR3nt: TGTGCCAGCAGCTTAGTATTGCGGGCTGGCGGAGATACGCAGTATTTT; CDR3aa: CASSLVLRAGGDTQYF
j_gene: TRBJ2-7; d_gene: TRBD1; v_gene: TRBV4-1; abundance: .; CDR3nt: TGCGCCAGCAGCCAAGAAAGAGGGACAGGGCTTAACGAGCAGTACTTC; CDR3aa: CASSQERGTGLNEQYF
j_gene: TRBJ2-5; d_gene: TRBD2; v_gene: TRBV28; abundance: .; CDR3nt: TGTGCCAGCAGGGCTGATCCGGGACTAGCGCTGCAAGAGACCCAGTACTTC; CDR3aa: CASRADPGLALQETQYF